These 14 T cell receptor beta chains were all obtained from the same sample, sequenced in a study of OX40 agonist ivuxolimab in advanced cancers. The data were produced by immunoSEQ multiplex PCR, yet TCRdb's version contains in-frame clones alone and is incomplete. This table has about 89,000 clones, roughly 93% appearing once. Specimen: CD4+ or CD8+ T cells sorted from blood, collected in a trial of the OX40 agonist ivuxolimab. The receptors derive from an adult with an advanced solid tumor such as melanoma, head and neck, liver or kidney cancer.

DNA of the CDR3: TGTGCCAGCAGACTTACCCCCCCGGGGCCGCAGTATTTT. This sequence encodes CASRLTPPGPQYF. This sequence joins TRBV6-4 and TRBJ2-3, with D possibly being TRBD1 or TRBD2 (5 bases each). Trimming shortened V by 6 bases and J by 10 bases, and 17 bases separated the two germline ends. Germline values: CDR1 MRHNA, CDR2 SNTAGT. The CDR3 is 13 amino acids.

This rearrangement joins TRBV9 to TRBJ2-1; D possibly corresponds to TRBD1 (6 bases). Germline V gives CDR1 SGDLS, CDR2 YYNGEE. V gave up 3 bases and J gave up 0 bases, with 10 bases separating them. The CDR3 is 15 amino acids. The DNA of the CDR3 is TGTGCCAGCAGCGATACAGGGAACTCCTACAATGAGCAGTTCTTC. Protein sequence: CASSDTGNSYNEQFF.

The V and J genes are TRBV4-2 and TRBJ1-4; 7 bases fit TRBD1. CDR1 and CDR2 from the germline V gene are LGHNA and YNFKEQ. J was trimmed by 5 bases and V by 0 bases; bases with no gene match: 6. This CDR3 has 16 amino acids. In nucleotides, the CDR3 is TGTGCCAGCAGCCAAGATTTAGCACAGGGGAATGAAAAACTGTTTTTT. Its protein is CASSQDLAQGNEKLFF.

The CDR3 DNA follows: TGTGCCAGTAGTATAGAGGGGACGGGTAATCAGCCCCAGCATTTT. Translated, it gives CASSIEGTGNQPQHF. This chain connects TRBV19 to TRBJ1-5; a possible D gene is TRBD1 (5 bases). The germline V gene encodes CDR1 LNHDA and CDR2 SQIVND (reference sequence). Trimming pared 0 bases from V and 4 bases from J, leaving 10 bases between. The CDR3 consists of 15 residues.

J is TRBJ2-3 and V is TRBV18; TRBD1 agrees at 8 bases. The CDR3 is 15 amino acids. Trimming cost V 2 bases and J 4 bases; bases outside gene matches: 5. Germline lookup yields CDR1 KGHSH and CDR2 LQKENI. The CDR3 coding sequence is TGTGCCAGCTCACCAGCCGGGACAGGCTCAGATACGCAGTATTTT. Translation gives CASSPAGTGSDTQYF.

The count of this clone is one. CDR3 loop: CASSGTGELQPQHF. DNA of the CDR3: TGTGCCAGCAGCGGAACAGGGGAGCTTCAGCCCCAGCATTTT. The rearrangement links TRBV2 to TRBJ1-5, with TRBD1 matching 7 bases. V shed 6 bases and J 6 bases; nucleotides not matched to a gene: 8. Germline CDR1 reads SNHLY; CDR2 reads FYNNEI. This CDR3 is built from 14 residues.

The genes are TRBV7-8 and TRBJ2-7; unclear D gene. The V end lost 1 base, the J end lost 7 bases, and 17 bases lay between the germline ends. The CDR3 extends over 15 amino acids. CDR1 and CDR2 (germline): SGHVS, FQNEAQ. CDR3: CASSLEGSAQREQYF. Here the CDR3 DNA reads TGTGCCAGCAGCTTAGAAGGCTCAGCTCAGAGGGAGCAGTACTTC.

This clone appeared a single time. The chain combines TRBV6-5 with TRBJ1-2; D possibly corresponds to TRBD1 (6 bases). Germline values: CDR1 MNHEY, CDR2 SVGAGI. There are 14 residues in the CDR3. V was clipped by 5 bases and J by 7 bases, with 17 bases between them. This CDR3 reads CASSNRQVLRGYTF. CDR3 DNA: TGTGCCAGCAGTAACCGACAGGTCTTACGTGGCTACACCTTC.

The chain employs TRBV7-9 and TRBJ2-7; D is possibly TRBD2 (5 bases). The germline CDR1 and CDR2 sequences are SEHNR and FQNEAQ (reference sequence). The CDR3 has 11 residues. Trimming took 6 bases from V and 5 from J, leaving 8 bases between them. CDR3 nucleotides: TGTGCCAGCAGACTCGGGGACGAGCAGTACTTC. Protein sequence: CASRLGDEQYF.

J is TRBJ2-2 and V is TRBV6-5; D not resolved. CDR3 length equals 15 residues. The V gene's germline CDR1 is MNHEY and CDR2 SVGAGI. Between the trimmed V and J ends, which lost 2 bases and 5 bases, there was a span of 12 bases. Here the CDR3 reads CASSYVSPATGELFF. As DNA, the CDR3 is TGTGCCAGCAGTTACGTCTCGCCGGCGACCGGGGAGCTGTTTTTT.

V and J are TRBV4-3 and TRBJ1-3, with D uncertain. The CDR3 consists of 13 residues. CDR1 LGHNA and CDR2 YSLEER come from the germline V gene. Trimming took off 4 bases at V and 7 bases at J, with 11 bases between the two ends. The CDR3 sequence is CASSPREENTIYF. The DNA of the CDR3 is TGCGCCAGCAGCCCGAGGGAGGAGAACACCATATATTTT.

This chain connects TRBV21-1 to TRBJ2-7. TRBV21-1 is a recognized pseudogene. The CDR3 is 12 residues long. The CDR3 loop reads CASSRGSYEQYF. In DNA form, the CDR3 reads TGTGCCAGCAGCAGGGGATCCTACGAGCAGTACTTC.

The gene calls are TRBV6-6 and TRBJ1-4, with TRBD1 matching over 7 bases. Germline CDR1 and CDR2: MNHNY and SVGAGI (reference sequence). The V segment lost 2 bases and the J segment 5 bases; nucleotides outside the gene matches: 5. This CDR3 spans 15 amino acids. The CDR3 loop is CASSYLGQQNEKLFF. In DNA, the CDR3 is TGTGCCAGCAGTTACCTGGGACAGCAAAATGAAAAACTGTTTTTT.

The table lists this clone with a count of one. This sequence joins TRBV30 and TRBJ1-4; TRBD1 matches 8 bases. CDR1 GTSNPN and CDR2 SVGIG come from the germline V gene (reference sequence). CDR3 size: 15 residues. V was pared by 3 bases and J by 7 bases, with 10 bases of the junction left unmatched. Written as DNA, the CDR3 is TGTGCCTGGAGAAGCCCAGGGGGCGGGAGTGAAAAACTGTTTTTT. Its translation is CAWRSPGGGSEKLFF.